This note documents a single T cell receptor (beta chain) sequence. Its cognate antigen is unknown. This sample is part of a study of cytomegalovirus exposure and HLA in healthy donors. Study-wide background: The same platform was used for the roughly 120 validation repertoires and the approximately 670 first-cohort repertoires, a later analysis reported. Study conclusions and caveats: Altogether, 160 or so TCR beta chains were recorded as cytomegalovirus-associated.

Using immunoSEQ multiplex PCR, the repertoire was profiled, and TCRdb retains in-frame clones only, with some absent. This repertoire shows fewer than 120,000 clones, approximately 89% found once; its top ten account for under 2%. The receptor was isolated from a woman in her late teens or twenties in good health and CMV-seronegative. Source material: PBMCs.

The CDR3, as DNA: TGCGCCAGCAGCCGTGTGGAGGAGTTCCGTAATGAGCAGTTCTTC. Its protein is CASSRVEEFRNEQFF. V and J are TRBV4-1 and TRBJ2-1; maybe TRBD2 (5 bases). V lost 4 bases and J 7 bases, leaving 17 bases between the germline ends. CDR1 MGHRA and CDR2 YSYEKL come from the germline V gene. There are 15 residues in the CDR3.